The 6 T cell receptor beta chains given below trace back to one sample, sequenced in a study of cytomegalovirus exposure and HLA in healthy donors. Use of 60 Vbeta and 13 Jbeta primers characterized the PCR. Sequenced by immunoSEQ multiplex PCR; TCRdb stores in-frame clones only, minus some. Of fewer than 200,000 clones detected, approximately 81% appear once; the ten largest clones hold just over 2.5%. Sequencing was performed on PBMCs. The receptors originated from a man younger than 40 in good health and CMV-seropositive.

This chain's CDR3 is CASSPTQGQQFF. The CDR3 DNA follows: TGCGCCAGCAGCCCCACCCAGGGGCAGCAGTTCTTC. The rearrangement uses TRBV4-1 and TRBJ2-1; tentatively, D is TRBD1 (6 bases). From germline, CDR1 is MGHRA and CDR2 YSYEKL. V was pared by 4 bases and J by 11 bases, with 12 bases between. CDR3 length: 12 amino acids.

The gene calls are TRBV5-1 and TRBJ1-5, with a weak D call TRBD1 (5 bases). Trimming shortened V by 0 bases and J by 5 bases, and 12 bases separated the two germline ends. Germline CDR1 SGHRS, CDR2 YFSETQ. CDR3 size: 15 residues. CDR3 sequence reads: CASSLVAGRDQPQHF. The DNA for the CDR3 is TGCGCCAGCAGCTTGGTTGCAGGGCGCGATCAGCCCCAGCATTTT. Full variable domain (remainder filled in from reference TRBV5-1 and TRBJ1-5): KAGVTQTPRYLIKTRGQQVTLSCSPISGHRSVSWYQQTPGQGLQFLFEYFSETQRNKGNFPGRFSGRQFSNSRSEMNVSTLELGDSALYLCASSLVAGRDQPQHFGDGTRLSIL.

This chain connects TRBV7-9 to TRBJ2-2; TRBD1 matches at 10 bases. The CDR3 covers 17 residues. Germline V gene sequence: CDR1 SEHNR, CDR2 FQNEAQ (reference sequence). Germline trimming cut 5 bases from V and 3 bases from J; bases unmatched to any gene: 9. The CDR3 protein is CASSVRGGQGYTGELFF. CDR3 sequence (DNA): TGTGCCAGCAGCGTCAGGGGGGGACAGGGGTACACCGGGGAGCTGTTTTTT.

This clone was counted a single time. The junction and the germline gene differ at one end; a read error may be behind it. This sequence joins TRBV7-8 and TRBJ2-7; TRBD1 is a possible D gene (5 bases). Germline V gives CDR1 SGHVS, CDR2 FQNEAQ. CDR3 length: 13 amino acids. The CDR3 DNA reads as TGTGCCAGCAGCCCGTCAGGGCACTACGAGCAGCACTTC. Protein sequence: CASSPSGHYEQHF.

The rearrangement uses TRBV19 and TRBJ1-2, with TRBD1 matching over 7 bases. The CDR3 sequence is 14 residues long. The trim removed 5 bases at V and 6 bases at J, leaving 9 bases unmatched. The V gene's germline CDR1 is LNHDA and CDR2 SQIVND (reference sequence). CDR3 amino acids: CASSVGGAANGYTF. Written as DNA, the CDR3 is TGTGCCAGTAGTGTAGGGGGCGCGGCTAATGGCTACACCTTC.

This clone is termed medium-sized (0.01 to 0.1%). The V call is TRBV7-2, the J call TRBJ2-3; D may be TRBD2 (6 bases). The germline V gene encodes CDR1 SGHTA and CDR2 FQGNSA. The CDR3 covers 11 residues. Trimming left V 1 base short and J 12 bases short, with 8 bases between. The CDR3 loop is CASSLDGSQYF. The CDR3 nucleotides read TGTGCCAGCAGCTTAGACGGGAGCCAGTATTTT.